These T cell receptor beta chains were read from a single sample in a study of tumor-infiltrating lymphocytes in primary liver carcinoma. TCRdb analysed the multiplex PCR reads with MiXCR anew, one entry per CDR3 protein. The repertoire holds just under 45,000 distinct CDR3 sequences, with 73% as singletons. Sequenced: liver tumor tissue from sampling region 2. These TCRs come from a man aged 35 to 55 with primary liver carcinoma and hepatitis B virus infection. Each CDR3 is given with its conserved first and last residue. Fields, in order: D gene, J gene, clone size, V gene, CDR3 DNA, CDR3 protein. A D gene is named only where the DNA matches it firmly. For some rows the clone size is stated as once, few or many, or as a class when expanded; others skip it.

. | TRBJ1-1 | . | TRBV6-2/TRBV6-3 | TGTGCCAACGGGACACGCAACACTGAAGTTTTCTTT | CANGTRNTEVFF
. | TRBJ2-2 | . | TRBV5-5 | TGTGCCAGCAGCTTGGAGCATGGGGACACCGGGGAGCTGCTTTTT | CASSLEHGDTGELLF
. | TRBJ1-2 | . | TRBV6-1 | TGTGCCAGCGGTACGGGGCAGTCATATGGCTACACCTTC | CASGTGQSYGYTF
. | TRBJ1-6 | . | TRBV14 | TGTGCCAGGAACCACTCAGGGGAAAATTCACCCCTCCACTTC | CARNHSGENSPLHF
TRBD2 | TRBJ2-2 | . | TRBV29-1 | TGCAGTGTTGGGACTAGCGCAACGAACACCGGGGAGCTGTTTTTT | CSVGTSATNTGELFF
. | TRBJ1-5 | . | TRBV29-1 | TGCAGCGCGGAAAAGACAGATACGCAGCATTTT | CSAEKTDTQHF
. | TRBJ1-5 | . | TRBV11-2 | TGTGCCAGCAGCCTAAAAGGGGGACCGACGAATCAGCACCAGCACTTT | CASSLKGGPTNQHQHF
TRBD2 | TRBJ2-7 | once | TRBV11-2 | TGTGCCAACAGCTCGTCAGCGGGAGCGAGCCTCGAACAGTACTTC | CANSSSAGASLEQYF
TRBD2 | TRBJ2-3 | once | TRBV14 | TGTGCCAGCAGCCTACTGAGTGGGAGGGCCGTGACAGATACGCAGTATTTT | CASSLLSGRAVTDTQYF
. | TRBJ2-1 | once | TRBV5-4 | TGTGCTAGCAGCTCCTCCAATGAGCAGTTCTTC | CASSSSNEQFF